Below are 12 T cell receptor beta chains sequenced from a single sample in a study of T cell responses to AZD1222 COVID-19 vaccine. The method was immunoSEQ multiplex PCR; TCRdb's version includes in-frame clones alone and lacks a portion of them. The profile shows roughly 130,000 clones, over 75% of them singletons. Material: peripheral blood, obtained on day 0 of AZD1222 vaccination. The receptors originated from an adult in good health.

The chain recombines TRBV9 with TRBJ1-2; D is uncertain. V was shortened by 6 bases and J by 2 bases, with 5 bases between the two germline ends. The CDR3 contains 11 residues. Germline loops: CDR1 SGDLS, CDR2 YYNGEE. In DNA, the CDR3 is TGTGCCAGCAAGGGAAACTATGGCTACACCTTC. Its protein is CASKGNYGYTF.

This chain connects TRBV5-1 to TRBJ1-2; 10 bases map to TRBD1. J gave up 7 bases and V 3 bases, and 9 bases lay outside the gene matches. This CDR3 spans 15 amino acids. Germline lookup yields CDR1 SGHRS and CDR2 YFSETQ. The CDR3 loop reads CASSSAGTGVIGYTF. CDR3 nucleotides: TGCGCCAGCAGCTCGGCCGGGACAGGGGTAATTGGCTACACCTTC.

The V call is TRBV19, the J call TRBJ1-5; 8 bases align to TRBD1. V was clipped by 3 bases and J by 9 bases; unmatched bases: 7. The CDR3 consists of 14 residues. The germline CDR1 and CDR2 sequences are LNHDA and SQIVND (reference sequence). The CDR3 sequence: CASSMVAGGPPQHF. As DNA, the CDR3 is TGTGCCAGTAGTATGGTGGCAGGGGGCCCGCCCCAGCATTTT.

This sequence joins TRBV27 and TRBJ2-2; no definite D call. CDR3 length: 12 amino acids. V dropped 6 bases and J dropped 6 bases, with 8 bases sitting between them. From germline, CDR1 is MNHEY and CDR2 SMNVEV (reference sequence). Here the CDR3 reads CASRVEAGELFF. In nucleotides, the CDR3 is TGTGCCAGCAGAGTAGAGGCCGGGGAGCTGTTTTTT.

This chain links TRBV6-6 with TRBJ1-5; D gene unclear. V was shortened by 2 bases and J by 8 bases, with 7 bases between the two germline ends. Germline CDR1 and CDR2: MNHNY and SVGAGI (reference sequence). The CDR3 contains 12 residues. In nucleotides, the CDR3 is TGTGCCAGCAGTTACCCGGGCGAGCCCCAGCATTTT. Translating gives CASSYPGEPQHF.

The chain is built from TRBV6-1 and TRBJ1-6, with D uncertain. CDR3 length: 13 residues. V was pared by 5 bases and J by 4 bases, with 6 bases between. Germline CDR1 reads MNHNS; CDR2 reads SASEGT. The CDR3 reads CASSSTYNSPLHF. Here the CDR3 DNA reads TGTGCCAGCAGTTCGACGTATAATTCACCCCTCCACTTT.

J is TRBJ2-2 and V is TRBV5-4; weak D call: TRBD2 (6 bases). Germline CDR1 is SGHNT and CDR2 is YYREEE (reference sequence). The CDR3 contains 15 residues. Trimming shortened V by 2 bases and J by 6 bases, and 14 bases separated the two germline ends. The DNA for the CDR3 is TGTGCCAGCAGCTTCGGGGGTCGGACCCCCGGGGAGCTGTTTTTT. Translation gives CASSFGGRTPGELFF.

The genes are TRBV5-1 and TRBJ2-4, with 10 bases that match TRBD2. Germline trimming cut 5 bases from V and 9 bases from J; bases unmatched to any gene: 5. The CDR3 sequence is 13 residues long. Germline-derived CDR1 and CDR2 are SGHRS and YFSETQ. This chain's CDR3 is CASRPEREGIQYF. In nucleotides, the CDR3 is TGCGCCAGCAGGCCGGAGCGGGAGGGCATTCAGTACTTC.

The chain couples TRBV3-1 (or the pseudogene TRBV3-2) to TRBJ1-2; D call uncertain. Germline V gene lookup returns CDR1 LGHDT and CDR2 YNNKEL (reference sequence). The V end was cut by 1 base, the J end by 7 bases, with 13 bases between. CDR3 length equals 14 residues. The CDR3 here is CASSQGMPASGYTF. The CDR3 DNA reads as TGTGCCAGCAGCCAAGGGATGCCGGCCAGTGGCTACACCTTC.

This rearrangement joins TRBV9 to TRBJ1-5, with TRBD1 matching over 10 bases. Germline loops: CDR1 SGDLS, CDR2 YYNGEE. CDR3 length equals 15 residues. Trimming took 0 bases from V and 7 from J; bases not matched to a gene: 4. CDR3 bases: TGTGCCAGCAGCGTAGGAGACAGGGGGCTACAGCCCCAGCATTTT. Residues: CASSVGDRGLQPQHF. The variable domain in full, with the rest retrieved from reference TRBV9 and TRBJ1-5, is DSGVTQTPKHLITATGQRVTLRCSPRSGDLSVYWYQQSLDQGLQFLIQYYNGEERAKGNILERFSAQQFPDLHSELNLSSLELGDSALYFCASSVGDRGLQPQHFGDGTRLSIL.

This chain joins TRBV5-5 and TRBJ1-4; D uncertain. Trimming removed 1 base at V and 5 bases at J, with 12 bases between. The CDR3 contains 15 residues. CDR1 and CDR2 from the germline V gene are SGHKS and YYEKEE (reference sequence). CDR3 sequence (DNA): TGTGCCAGCAGCTTGATTTCAGCGAAGAATGAAAAACTGTTTTTT. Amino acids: CASSLISAKNEKLFF. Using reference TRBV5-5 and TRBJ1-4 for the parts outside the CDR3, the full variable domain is DAGVTQSPTHLIKTRGQQVTLRCSPISGHKSVSWYQQVLGQGPQFIFQYYEKEERGRGNFPDRFSARQFPNYSSELNVNALLLGDSALYLCASSLISAKNEKLFFGSGTQLSVL.

CDR3 in amino acids: CASSFDRITGELFF. The CDR3, as DNA: TGTGCCAGCAGTTTTGACAGGATCACCGGGGAGCTGTTTTTT. The rearrangement links TRBV11-1 to TRBJ2-2; tentatively, D is TRBD1 (6 bases). CDR1 and CDR2 (germline): SGHAT, FQDESV (reference sequence). The CDR3 is 14 residues long. V lost 6 bases and J 4 bases, leaving 12 bases between the germline ends. Full variable domain (rest looked up from reference TRBV11-1 and TRBJ2-2): EAEVAQSPRYKITEKSQAVAFWCDPISGHATLYWYRQILGQGPELLVQFQDESVVDDSQLPKDRFSAERLKGVDSTLKIQPAELGDSAMYLCASSFDRITGELFFGEGSRLTVL.